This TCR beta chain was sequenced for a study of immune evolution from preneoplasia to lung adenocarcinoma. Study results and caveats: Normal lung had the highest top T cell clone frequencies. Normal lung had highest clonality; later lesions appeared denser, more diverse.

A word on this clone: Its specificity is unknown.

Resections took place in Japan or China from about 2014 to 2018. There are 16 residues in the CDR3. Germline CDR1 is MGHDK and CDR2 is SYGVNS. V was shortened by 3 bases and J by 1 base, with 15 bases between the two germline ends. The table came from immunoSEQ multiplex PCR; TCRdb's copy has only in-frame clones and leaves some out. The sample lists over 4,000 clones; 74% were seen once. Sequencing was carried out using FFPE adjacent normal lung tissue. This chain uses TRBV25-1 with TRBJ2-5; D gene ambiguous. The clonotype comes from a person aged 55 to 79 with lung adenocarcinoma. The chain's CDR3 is CASSDRAHYPQETQYF. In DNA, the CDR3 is TGTGCCAGCAGTGATCGGGCCCACTACCCCCAAGAGACCCAGTACTTC.